Listed here is a single T cell receptor beta chain. The CDR3 covers 14 residues. Trimming pared 5 bases from V and 0 bases from J, leaving 10 bases between. Per germline, CDR1 MDHEN and CDR2 SYDVKM. The data were obtained in a study of shared clonotypes between healthy human individuals. Study-wide context: Three men and a couple of women, aged 18 to 49, were donors.

Sequencing used immunoSEQ multiplex PCR; TCRdb keeps in-frame clones, though not all of them. The table lists 450,000 to 600,000 clones, more than 65% of them singletons. The material sequenced was PBMCs. This TCR derives from a woman aged 40-49 years in good health. Some clones in this sample may be carry-over from other donors' samples. The rearrangement joins TRBV28 to TRBJ1-2; unclear D gene. This CDR3 is CASSQHDTNYGYTF. The DNA for the CDR3 is TGTGCCAGCAGTCAACATGACACTAACTATGGCTACACCTTC.